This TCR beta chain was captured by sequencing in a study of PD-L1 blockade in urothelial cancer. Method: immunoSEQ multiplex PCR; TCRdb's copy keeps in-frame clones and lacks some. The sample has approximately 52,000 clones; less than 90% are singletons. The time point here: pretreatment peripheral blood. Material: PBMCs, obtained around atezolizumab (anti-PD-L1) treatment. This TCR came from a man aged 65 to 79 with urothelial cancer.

The CDR3 nucleotides are TGTGCCAGTAGCCCACGGGGGGCTGAAGCTTTCTTT. Its protein product is CASSPRGAEAFF. This rearrangement joins TRBV19 to TRBJ1-1; D is possibly TRBD1 (5 bases). Germline V gives CDR1 LNHDA, CDR2 SQIVND (reference sequence). The CDR3 runs 12 residues. Trimming took off 6 bases at V and 6 bases at J, with 11 bases between the two ends.